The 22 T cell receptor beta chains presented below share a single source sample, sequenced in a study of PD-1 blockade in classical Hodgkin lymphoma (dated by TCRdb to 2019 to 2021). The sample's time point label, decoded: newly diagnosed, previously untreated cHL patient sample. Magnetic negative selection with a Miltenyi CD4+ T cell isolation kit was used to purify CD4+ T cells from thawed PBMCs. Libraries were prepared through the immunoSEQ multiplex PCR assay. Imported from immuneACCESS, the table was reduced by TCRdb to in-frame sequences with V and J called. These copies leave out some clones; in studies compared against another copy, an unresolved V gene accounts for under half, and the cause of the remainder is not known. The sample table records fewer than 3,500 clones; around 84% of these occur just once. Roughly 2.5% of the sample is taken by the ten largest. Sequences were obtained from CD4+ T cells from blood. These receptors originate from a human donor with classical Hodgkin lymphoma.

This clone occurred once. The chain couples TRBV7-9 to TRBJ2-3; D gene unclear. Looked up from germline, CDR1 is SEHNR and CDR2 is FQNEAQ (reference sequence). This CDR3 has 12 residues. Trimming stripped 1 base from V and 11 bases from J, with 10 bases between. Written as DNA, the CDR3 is TGTGCCAGCAGCTTAGAAGTGGGAATGCAGTATTTT. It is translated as CASSLEVGMQYF.

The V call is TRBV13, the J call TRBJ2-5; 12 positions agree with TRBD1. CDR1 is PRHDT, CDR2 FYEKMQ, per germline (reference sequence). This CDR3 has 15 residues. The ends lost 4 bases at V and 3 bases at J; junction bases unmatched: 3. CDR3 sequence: CASSWGQGAEETQYF. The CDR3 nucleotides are TGTGCCAGCAGCTGGGGACAGGGGGCCGAAGAGACCCAGTACTTC.

This CDR3 reads CSVRVLSYNEQFF. CDR3 DNA sequence: TGCAGCGTCAGGGTTTTGTCCTACAATGAGCAGTTCTTC. This rearrangement joins TRBV29-1 to TRBJ2-1; TRBD1 is a possible D gene (5 bases). V lost 6 bases and J 1 base, leaving 10 bases between the germline ends. CDR1 and CDR2 (germline): SQVTM, ANQGSEA. The CDR3 has 13 residues.

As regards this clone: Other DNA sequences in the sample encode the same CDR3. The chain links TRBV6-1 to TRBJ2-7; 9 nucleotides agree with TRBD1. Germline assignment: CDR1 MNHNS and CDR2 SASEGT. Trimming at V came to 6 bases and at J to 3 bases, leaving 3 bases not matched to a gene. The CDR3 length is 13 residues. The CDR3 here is CASRTGGGYEQYF. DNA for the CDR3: TGTGCCAGCAGGACAGGGGGTGGCTACGAGCAGTACTTC.

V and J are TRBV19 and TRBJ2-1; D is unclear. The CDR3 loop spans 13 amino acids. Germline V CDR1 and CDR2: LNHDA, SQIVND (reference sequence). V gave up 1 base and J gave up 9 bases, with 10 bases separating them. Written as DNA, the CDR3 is TGTGCCAGTAGTATAGTGAAGGACGGTGAGCAGTTCTTC. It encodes CASSIVKDGEQFF.

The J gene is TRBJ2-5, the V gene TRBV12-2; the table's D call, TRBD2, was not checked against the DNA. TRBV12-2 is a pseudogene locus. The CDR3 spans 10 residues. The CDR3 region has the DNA TGTGCAAGTCTGGAGGGGACCCAGTACTTC. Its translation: CASLEGTQYF.

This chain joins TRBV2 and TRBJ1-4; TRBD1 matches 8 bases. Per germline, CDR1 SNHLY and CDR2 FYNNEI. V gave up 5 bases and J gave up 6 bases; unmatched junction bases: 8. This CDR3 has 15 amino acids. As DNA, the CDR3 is TGTGCCAGCAGTTCCACACAGGGGGTATATGAAAAACTGTTTTTT. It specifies CASSSTQGVYEKLFF.

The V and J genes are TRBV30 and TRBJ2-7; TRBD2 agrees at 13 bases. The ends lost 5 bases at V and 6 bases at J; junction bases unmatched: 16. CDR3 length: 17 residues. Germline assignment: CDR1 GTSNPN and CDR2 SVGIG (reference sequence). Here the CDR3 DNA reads TGTGCCTGGGCCGGTGATACAGGACTAGCGGGAGTCGGCGAGCAGTACTTC. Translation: CAWAGDTGLAGVGEQYF.

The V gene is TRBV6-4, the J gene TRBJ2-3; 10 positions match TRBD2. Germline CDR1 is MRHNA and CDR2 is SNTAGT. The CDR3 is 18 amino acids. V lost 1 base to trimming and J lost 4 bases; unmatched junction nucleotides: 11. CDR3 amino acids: CASSDLGAGGRGADTQYF. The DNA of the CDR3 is TGTGCCAGCAGTGACTTGGGAGCGGGGGGGCGAGGGGCAGATACGCAGTATTTT.

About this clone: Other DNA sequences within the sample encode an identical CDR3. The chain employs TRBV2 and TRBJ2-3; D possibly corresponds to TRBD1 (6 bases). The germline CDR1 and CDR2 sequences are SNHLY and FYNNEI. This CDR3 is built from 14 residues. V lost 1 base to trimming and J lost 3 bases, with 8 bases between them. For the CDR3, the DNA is TGTGCCAGCAGTGAAGTCAGGGGAACAGATACGCAGTATTTT. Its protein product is CASSEVRGTDTQYF.

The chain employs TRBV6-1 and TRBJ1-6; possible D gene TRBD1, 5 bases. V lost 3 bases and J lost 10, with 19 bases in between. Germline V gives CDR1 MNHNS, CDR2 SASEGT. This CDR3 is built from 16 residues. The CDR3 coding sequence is TGTGCCAGCAGTGATGAAACGCGGGGGAGAGGGTCACCCCTCCACTTT. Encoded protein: CASSDETRGRGSPLHF.

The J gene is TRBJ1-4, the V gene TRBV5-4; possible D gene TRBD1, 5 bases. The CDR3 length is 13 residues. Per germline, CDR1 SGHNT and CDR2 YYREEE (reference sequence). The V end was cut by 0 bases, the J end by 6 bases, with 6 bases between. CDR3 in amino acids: CASSLEGDEKLFF. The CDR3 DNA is TGTGCCAGCAGCTTGGAAGGGGATGAAAAACTGTTTTTT.

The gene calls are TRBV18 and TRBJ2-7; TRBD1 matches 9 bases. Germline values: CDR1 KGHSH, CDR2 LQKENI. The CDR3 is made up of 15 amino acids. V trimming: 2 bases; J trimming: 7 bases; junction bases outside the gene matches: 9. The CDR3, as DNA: TGTGCCAGCTCACCAATTGCAACAGGGGGCAGAGAGCAGTACTTC. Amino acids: CASSPIATGGREQYF.

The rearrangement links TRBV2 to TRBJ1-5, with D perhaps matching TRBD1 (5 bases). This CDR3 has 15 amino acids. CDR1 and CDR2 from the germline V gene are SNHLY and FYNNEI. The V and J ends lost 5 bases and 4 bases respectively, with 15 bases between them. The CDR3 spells CASSSPGTGNQPQHF. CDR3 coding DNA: TGTGCCAGCAGTTCTCCCGGGACGGGTAATCAGCCCCAGCATTTT.

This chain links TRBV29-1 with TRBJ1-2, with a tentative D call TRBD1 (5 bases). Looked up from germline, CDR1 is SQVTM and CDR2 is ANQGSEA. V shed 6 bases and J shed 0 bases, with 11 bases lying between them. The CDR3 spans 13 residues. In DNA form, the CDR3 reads TGCAGCGTGGGGGAGGGGACTAACTATGGCTACACCTTC. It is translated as CSVGEGTNYGYTF.

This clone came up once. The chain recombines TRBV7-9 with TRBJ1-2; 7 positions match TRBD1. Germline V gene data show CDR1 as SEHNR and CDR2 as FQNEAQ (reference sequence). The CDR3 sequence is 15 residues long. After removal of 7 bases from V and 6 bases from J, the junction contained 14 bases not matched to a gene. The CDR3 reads CASTHPGQRANGYTF. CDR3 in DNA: TGTGCCAGCACCCACCCGGGACAGCGAGCCAATGGCTACACCTTC. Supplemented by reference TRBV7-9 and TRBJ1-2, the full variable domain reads DTGVSQNPRHKITKRGQNVTFRCDPISEHNRLYWYRQTLGQGPEFLTYFQNEAQLEKSRLLSDRFSAERPKGSFSTLEIQRTEQGDSAMYLCASTHPGQRANGYTFGSGTRLTVV.

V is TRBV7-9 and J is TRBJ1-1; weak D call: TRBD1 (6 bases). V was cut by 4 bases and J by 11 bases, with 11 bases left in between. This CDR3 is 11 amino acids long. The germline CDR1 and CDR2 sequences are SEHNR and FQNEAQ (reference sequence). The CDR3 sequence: CASSSPGGAFF. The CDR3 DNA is TGTGCCAGCAGCTCCCCGGGGGGCGCTTTCTTT.

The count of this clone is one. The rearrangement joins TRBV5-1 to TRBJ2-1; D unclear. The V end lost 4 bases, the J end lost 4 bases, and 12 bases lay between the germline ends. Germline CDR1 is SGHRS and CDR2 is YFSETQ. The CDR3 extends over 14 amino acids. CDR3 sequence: CASSRLDEYNEQFF. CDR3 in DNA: TGCGCCAGCAGCCGTCTCGATGAATACAATGAGCAGTTCTTC.

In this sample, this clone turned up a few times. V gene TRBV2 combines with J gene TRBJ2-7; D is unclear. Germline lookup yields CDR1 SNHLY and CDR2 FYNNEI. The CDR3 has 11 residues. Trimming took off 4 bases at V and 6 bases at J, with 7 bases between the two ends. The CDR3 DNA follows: TGTGCCAGCAGTGCTGTGAGCGAGCAGTACTTC. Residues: CASSAVSEQYF.

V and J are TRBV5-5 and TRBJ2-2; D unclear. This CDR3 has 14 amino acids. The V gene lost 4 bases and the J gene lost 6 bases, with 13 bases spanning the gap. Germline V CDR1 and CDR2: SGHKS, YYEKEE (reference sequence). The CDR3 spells CASSPDPGAGELFF. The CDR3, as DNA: TGTGCCAGCAGCCCGGACCCGGGCGCCGGGGAGCTGTTTTTT.

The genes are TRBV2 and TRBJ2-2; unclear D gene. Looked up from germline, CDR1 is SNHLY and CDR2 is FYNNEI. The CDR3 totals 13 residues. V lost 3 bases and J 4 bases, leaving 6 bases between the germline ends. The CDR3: CASSDDLTGELFF. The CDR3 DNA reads TGTGCCAGCAGTGATGACCTCACCGGGGAGCTGTTTTTT.

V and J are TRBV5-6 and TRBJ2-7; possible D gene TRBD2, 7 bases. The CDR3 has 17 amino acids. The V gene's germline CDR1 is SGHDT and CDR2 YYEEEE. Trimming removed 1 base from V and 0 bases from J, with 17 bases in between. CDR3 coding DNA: TGTGCCAGCAGCTTGTGGGGGCTAGCGGTCAGCTCCTACGAGCAGTACTTC. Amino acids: CASSLWGLAVSSYEQYF. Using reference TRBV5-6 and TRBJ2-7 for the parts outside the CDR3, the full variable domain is DAGVTQSPTHLIKTRGQQVTLRCSPKSGHDTVSWYQQALGQGPQFIFQYYEEEERQRGNFPDRFSGHQFPNYSSELNVNALLLGDSALYLCASSLWGLAVSSYEQYFGPGTRLTVT.